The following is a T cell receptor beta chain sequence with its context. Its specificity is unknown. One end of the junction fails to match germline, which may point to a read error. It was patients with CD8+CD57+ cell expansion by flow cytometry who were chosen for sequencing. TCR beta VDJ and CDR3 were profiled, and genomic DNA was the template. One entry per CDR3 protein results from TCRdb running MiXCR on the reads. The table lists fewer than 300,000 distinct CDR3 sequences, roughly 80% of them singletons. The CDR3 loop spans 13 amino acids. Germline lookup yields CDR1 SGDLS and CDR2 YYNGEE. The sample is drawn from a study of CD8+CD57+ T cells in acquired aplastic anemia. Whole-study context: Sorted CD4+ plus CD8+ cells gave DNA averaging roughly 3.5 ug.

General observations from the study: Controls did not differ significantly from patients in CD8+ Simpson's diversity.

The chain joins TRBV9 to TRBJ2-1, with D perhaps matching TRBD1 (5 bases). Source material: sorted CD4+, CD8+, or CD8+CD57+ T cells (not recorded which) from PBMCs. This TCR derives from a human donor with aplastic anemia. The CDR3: CASSHKKGYEPLF. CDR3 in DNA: TGTGCCAGCAGCCATAAAAAGGGGTATGAGCCCCTGTTC.